The rows below give T cell receptor beta chains drawn from one sample of a study of T cell repertoires in cytomegalovirus infection. TCRdb re-analysed the reads in MiXCR, keeping a single row per CDR3 protein. The data hold 150,000 to 180,000 distinct CDR3 sequences, with around 20% observed a single time. The sample comprised PBMCs. Receptors were obtained from a human donor in good health (CMV status not recorded). Some clones in this sample may be carry-over from other donors' samples. The CDR3 runs from the conserved cysteine through the conserved F or W. A D gene is named only where the DNA matches it firmly. Size tells how often a clone was seen (once, few, many) or the class of an expanded clone, and some rows leave it out.

d_call: TRBD2
clone_size: few
v_call: TRBV28
j_call: TRBJ2-1
cdr3_nt: TGTGCCAGCAGTTTTAGGACTAGCGGGAGCGATGAGCAGTTCTTC
cdr3_aa: CASSFRTSGSDEQFF

d_call: -
clone_size: -
v_call: TRBV7-9
j_call: TRBJ2-1
cdr3_nt: TGTGCCAGCGCTAAAGGTGGCAGCTCCTACAATGAGCAGTTCTTC
cdr3_aa: CASAKGGSSYNEQFF

d_call: -
clone_size: few
v_call: TRBV28
j_call: TRBJ1-5
cdr3_nt: TGTGCCAGCAGTTTTTTCTTGGACGGCAATCAGCCCCAGCATTTT
cdr3_aa: CASSFFLDGNQPQHF

d_call: -
clone_size: -
v_call: TRBV6-2/TRBV6-3
j_call: TRBJ1-2
cdr3_nt: TGTGCCAGCAGTCAACCTCTTAACTATGGCTACACCTTC
cdr3_aa: CASSQPLNYGYTF

d_call: TRBD1
clone_size: -
v_call: TRBV6-1
j_call: TRBJ2-4
cdr3_nt: TGTGCCAGCAGTGCGTGGACAGGGGGCGCGACTCCCCCCAAAAACATTCAGTACTTC
cdr3_aa: CASSAWTGGATPPKNIQYF

d_call: TRBD2
clone_size: few
v_call: TRBV7-3
j_call: TRBJ2-3
cdr3_nt: TGTGCCAGCAGCTCAAGCGGGAGTCGCACAGATACGCAGTATTTT
cdr3_aa: CASSSSGSRTDTQYF

d_call: TRBD1
clone_size: few
v_call: TRBV7-6
j_call: TRBJ2-5
cdr3_nt: TGTGCTAGCAGCCCAAGGGACAGGCCCTTAGAGACCCAGTACTTC
cdr3_aa: CASSPRDRPLETQYF

d_call: -
clone_size: few
v_call: TRBV29-1
j_call: TRBJ1-5
cdr3_nt: TGCAGCGTTGTTCAGCCCCAGCATTTT
cdr3_aa: CSVVQPQHF

d_call: -
clone_size: -
v_call: TRBV28
j_call: TRBJ2-7
cdr3_nt: TGTGCCAGCGTAGAGGCGGGGGCCCACGAGCAGTACTTC
cdr3_aa: CASVEAGAHEQYF

d_call: -
clone_size: few
v_call: TRBV28
j_call: TRBJ2-1
cdr3_nt: TGTGCCAGCAGTCCTTGGACCATAGATGACAATGAGCAGTTCTTC
cdr3_aa: CASSPWTIDDNEQFF

d_call: -
clone_size: many
v_call: TRBV11-2
j_call: TRBJ2-5
cdr3_nt: TGTGCCTCCCGCCGGGACATCCCCCGAGAGACCCAGTACTTC
cdr3_aa: CASRRDIPRETQYF

d_call: TRBD2
clone_size: few
v_call: TRBV7-3
j_call: TRBJ2-2
cdr3_nt: TGTGCCAGCAGCTCCAACGAGGGAGGGCCTGACGGGGAGCTGTTTTTT
cdr3_aa: CASSSNEGGPDGELFF

d_call: TRBD1
clone_size: -
v_call: TRBV29-1
j_call: TRBJ1-2
cdr3_nt: TGCAGCGTTGGGGGTGATTTGACAGGGACGAACGGCTACACCTTC
cdr3_aa: CSVGGDLTGTNGYTF

d_call: -
clone_size: -
v_call: TRBV7-9
j_call: TRBJ2-3
cdr3_nt: TGTGCCAGCAGCTCCGGACGGTCTGAAACGCAGTATTTT
cdr3_aa: CASSSGRSETQYF

d_call: -
clone_size: -
v_call: TRBV5-1
j_call: TRBJ2-1
cdr3_nt: TGCGCCAGCAGCTTGGATACCTTGAGCTCCTACAATGAGCAGTTCTTC
cdr3_aa: CASSLDTLSSYNEQFF

d_call: TRBD1
clone_size: many
v_call: TRBV7-8
j_call: TRBJ1-5
cdr3_nt: TGTGCCAGCAGCTTAGTCCCAGGGGGAATGGGACAGCCCCAGCATTTT
cdr3_aa: CASSLVPGGMGQPQHF

d_call: -
clone_size: -
v_call: TRBV5-1
j_call: TRBJ2-2
cdr3_nt: TGCGCCAGCAGCCTCGGGGCCCCGGGCGGGGAGCTGTTTTTT
cdr3_aa: CASSLGAPGGELFF

d_call: -
clone_size: -
v_call: TRBV5-1
j_call: TRBJ2-5
cdr3_nt: TGCGCCAGCAGCCCGGGACGGAGGCACCAAGAGACCCAGTACTTC
cdr3_aa: CASSPGRRHQETQYF

d_call: -
clone_size: -
v_call: TRBV24-1
j_call: TRBJ2-2
cdr3_nt: TGTGCCACCAGTGGACCTACCGCGAACACCGGGGAGCTGTTTTTT
cdr3_aa: CATSGPTANTGELFF

d_call: TRBD1
clone_size: few
v_call: TRBV6-5
j_call: TRBJ2-7
cdr3_nt: TGTGCCAGCAGCAGTCCCGGCAGGGGGTTCTACGAGCAGTACTTC
cdr3_aa: CASSSPGRGFYEQYF

d_call: -
clone_size: once
v_call: TRBV30
j_call: TRBJ2-2
cdr3_nt: TGTGCCTGGAAAAGAGGCGGTGGGAACACCGGGGAGCTGTTTTTT
cdr3_aa: CAWKRGGGNTGELFF

d_call: TRBD1
clone_size: -
v_call: TRBV27
j_call: TRBJ2-5
cdr3_nt: TGTGCCAGCAGTCTACAGGGGGTGGAGACCCAGTACTTC
cdr3_aa: CASSLQGVETQYF

d_call: -
clone_size: -
v_call: TRBV27
j_call: TRBJ1-2
cdr3_nt: TGTGCCAGCAGTTTAAAGTATCAGGAAGGCTACACCTTC
cdr3_aa: CASSLKYQEGYTF

d_call: TRBD2
clone_size: -
v_call: TRBV30
j_call: TRBJ2-1
cdr3_nt: TGTGCCTGGAGTTACCGACTAGCGGGGGGGTCCTACAATGAGCAGTTCTTC
cdr3_aa: CAWSYRLAGGSYNEQFF

d_call: TRBD1
clone_size: -
v_call: TRBV20-1
j_call: TRBJ1-5
cdr3_nt: TGCAGTGCTAGAGACCCGGCAGGGGGTGGTCAGCCCCAGCATTTT
cdr3_aa: CSARDPAGGGQPQHF

d_call: -
clone_size: many
v_call: TRBV7-6
j_call: TRBJ1-1
cdr3_nt: TGTGCCAGTGACCCCAGTTTCATGAACACTGAAGCTTTCTTT
cdr3_aa: CASDPSFMNTEAFF

d_call: TRBD2
clone_size: -
v_call: TRBV7-9
j_call: TRBJ2-1
cdr3_nt: TGTGCCAGCAGCCTCCAAAGCGGGGGACGACCCGCGTACAATGAGCAGTTCTTC
cdr3_aa: CASSLQSGGRPAYNEQFF

d_call: -
clone_size: -
v_call: TRBV20-1
j_call: TRBJ1-2
cdr3_nt: TGCAGTGTTTTCCAGTATGGCTACACCTTC
cdr3_aa: CSVFQYGYTF

d_call: -
clone_size: few
v_call: TRBV20-1
j_call: TRBJ2-1
cdr3_nt: TGCAGTGCCACCATCGCAGGTTGGGGGCTCAATGAGCAGTTCTTC
cdr3_aa: CSATIAGWGLNEQFF

d_call: -
clone_size: many
v_call: TRBV4-1
j_call: TRBJ1-5
cdr3_nt: TGCGCCAGCAGCCAAACTCTCACTCAGGCGTCCAATCAGCCCCAGCATTTT
cdr3_aa: CASSQTLTQASNQPQHF

d_call: -
clone_size: many
v_call: TRBV5-4
j_call: TRBJ2-1
cdr3_nt: TGTGCCAGCAGCTTGGAGGCGGGCTTTACCTACAATGAGCAGTTCTTC
cdr3_aa: CASSLEAGFTYNEQFF

d_call: -
clone_size: many
v_call: TRBV7-9
j_call: TRBJ2-3
cdr3_nt: TGTGCCAGCAGCCATTACGAAACAGATACGCAGTATTTT
cdr3_aa: CASSHYETDTQYF

d_call: TRBD2
clone_size: few
v_call: TRBV7-9
j_call: TRBJ2-1
cdr3_nt: TGTGCCAGCAGCCGGACTAGCGGCTACAATGAGCAGTTCTTC
cdr3_aa: CASSRTSGYNEQFF

d_call: TRBD1
clone_size: many
v_call: TRBV4-1
j_call: TRBJ1-6
cdr3_nt: TGCGCCAGCAGCCAAGCGCGACAGGGGAATTCACCCCTCCACTTT
cdr3_aa: CASSQARQGNSPLHF

d_call: TRBD1
clone_size: -
v_call: TRBV5-6
j_call: TRBJ2-7
cdr3_nt: TGTGCCAGCAGACGGACAGGGGGCTACGAGCAGTACTTC
cdr3_aa: CASRRTGGYEQYF

d_call: TRBD1
clone_size: -
v_call: TRBV7-2
j_call: TRBJ1-4
cdr3_nt: TGTGCCAGCAGCTTCGACAGGGGTAACGAAAAACTGTTTTTT
cdr3_aa: CASSFDRGNEKLFF

d_call: -
clone_size: few
v_call: TRBV7-9
j_call: TRBJ2-7
cdr3_nt: TGTGCCAGCAGCTCCCCCCCCTACGAGCAGTACTTC
cdr3_aa: CASSSPPYEQYF

d_call: -
clone_size: -
v_call: TRBV6-5
j_call: TRBJ2-7
cdr3_nt: TGTGCCAGCAGTCGGGACTGGGCCCCCTACGAGCAGTACTTC
cdr3_aa: CASSRDWAPYEQYF

d_call: TRBD2
clone_size: -
v_call: TRBV10-3
j_call: TRBJ2-3
cdr3_nt: TGTGCCATCAGTGAGAGACTAGCGGGAGGCCTAGGGTCGCAGTATTTT
cdr3_aa: CAISERLAGGLGSQYF

d_call: -
clone_size: -
v_call: TRBV20-1
j_call: TRBJ2-7
cdr3_nt: TGCAGCGCCGGAGTCGAATACACCTACGAGCAGTACTTC
cdr3_aa: CSAGVEYTYEQYF

d_call: TRBD1
clone_size: many
v_call: TRBV5-4
j_call: TRBJ2-5
cdr3_nt: TGTGCCAGCAGCTTGCGCACAGGGGGACAAGAGACCCAGTACTTC
cdr3_aa: CASSLRTGGQETQYF

d_call: -
clone_size: -
v_call: TRBV28
j_call: TRBJ2-1
cdr3_nt: TGTGCCAGCAGACAGGGACAAGCGGACTACAATGAGCAGTTCTTC
cdr3_aa: CASRQGQADYNEQFF

d_call: -
clone_size: -
v_call: TRBV7-3
j_call: TRBJ2-2
cdr3_nt: TGTGCCAGCAGCGGCGGGACAGCTAACACCGGGGAGCTGTTTTTT
cdr3_aa: CASSGGTANTGELFF

d_call: TRBD1
clone_size: -
v_call: TRBV30
j_call: TRBJ1-1
cdr3_nt: TGTGCCTGTAAAACAGGGGGGAACACTGAAGCTTTCTTT
cdr3_aa: CACKTGGNTEAFF

d_call: TRBD2
clone_size: few
v_call: TRBV12-3/TRBV12-4
j_call: TRBJ2-1
cdr3_nt: TGTGCCAGCAGCCCGAACCTAGCGGGAGCCTACAATGAGCAGTTCTTC
cdr3_aa: CASSPNLAGAYNEQFF

d_call: -
clone_size: few
v_call: TRBV29-1
j_call: TRBJ2-7
cdr3_nt: TGCAGCGTTTCCCAGGGGCGCTACTACGAGCAGTACTTC
cdr3_aa: CSVSQGRYYEQYF

d_call: TRBD2
clone_size: few
v_call: TRBV20-1
j_call: TRBJ2-3
cdr3_nt: TGCAGTGCTAGAGAGTCGGTGCGCGGGGGGACAGATACGCAGTATTTT
cdr3_aa: CSARESVRGGTDTQYF

d_call: -
clone_size: many
v_call: TRBV11-2
j_call: TRBJ2-2
cdr3_nt: TGTGCCAGCAGCTTAGCCTCCGAACCGACGGGCAGACACACCGGGGAGCTGTTTTTT
cdr3_aa: CASSLASEPTGRHTGELFF

d_call: TRBD2
clone_size: -
v_call: TRBV11-2
j_call: TRBJ2-7
cdr3_nt: TGTGCCAGCAGCGGATGGGGTAGCGGGCAGAGCTCCTACGAGCAGTACTTC
cdr3_aa: CASSGWGSGQSSYEQYF

d_call: -
clone_size: -
v_call: TRBV29-1
j_call: TRBJ1-1
cdr3_nt: TGCAGCGCCGGGGGTTTAGGGGCGGCCACTGAAGCTTTCTTT
cdr3_aa: CSAGGLGAATEAFF

d_call: -
clone_size: many
v_call: TRBV7-2
j_call: TRBJ2-5
cdr3_nt: TGTGCCAGCAGCTTAGGCAGCACCCAAGAGACCCAGTACTTC
cdr3_aa: CASSLGSTQETQYF

d_call: -
clone_size: -
v_call: TRBV27
j_call: TRBJ1-2
cdr3_nt: TGTGCCAGCAGTTTACAGTTGGGGGACGCCTATGGCTACACCTTC
cdr3_aa: CASSLQLGDAYGYTF

d_call: TRBD1
clone_size: many
v_call: TRBV6-5
j_call: TRBJ2-5
cdr3_nt: TGTGCCAGCAGTTTCCTACAGGGGATTGGGGAGACCCAGTACTTC
cdr3_aa: CASSFLQGIGETQYF